What follows is one T cell receptor (beta chain) and its context. This sample is drawn from a study of shared clonotypes between healthy human individuals. Several immunoSEQ plates received, in even portions, the genomic DNA of each subset. Libraries were prepared by immunoSEQ multiplex PCR; TCRdb keeps only in-frame clonotypes and omits some of them. Of some 2.1 million clones listed, 90% to 95% are singletons. CDR3 length equals 17 residues. CDR1 and CDR2 from the germline V gene are SGHDT and YYEEEE. V was clipped by 1 base and J by 4 bases; unmatched bases: 10. This clonotype was sampled from a young man in good health. The chain links TRBV5-6 to TRBJ1-2; 10 nucleotides match TRBD1. Sample: naive CD4+ T cells sorted from blood. Specified subset: CD45RA+ positively selected. The CDR3 coding sequence is TGTGCCAGCAGCTTGCCATCCCGGGACAGGGGAGGCTATGGCTACACCTTC. It encodes CASSLPSRDRGGYGYTF.